This T cell receptor (beta chain) is drawn from a study of T cells in Graves' hyperthyroidism and ophthalmopathy. Study-level results: Ophthalmopathy was predicted by the model a median of approximately six months ahead of onset.

This clonotype was detected a few times. The antigen remains unidentified. The TCR beta CDR3 regions underwent amplification using RNA transcripts as the source. With the HTBI primer set, the TCR CDR3 went through a first round of RT-PCR. TCRdb itself ran the multiplex PCR reads through MiXCR, one entry per CDR3 protein. The sample consists of 650,000 to 850,000 distinct CDR3 sequences, about 17% of them appearing once. The TCR originated in a woman aged 45-59 years with Graves' hyperthyroidism that later progressed to Graves' ophthalmopathy. The sample comprised blood.

CDR3 nucleotide sequence: TGTGCCAGCAGCTTAGGGGGACAGTCTCTCTCCTATAATTCACCCCTCCACTTT. Translating it yields CASSLGGQSLSYNSPLHF. The J gene is TRBJ1-6, the V gene TRBV11-2; 7 bases agree with TRBD1. The CDR3 is 18 residues long. The V gene end was trimmed by 1 base and the J gene end by 0 bases; junction bases not matched to a gene: 6. Germline-derived CDR1 and CDR2 are SGHAT and FQNNGV.